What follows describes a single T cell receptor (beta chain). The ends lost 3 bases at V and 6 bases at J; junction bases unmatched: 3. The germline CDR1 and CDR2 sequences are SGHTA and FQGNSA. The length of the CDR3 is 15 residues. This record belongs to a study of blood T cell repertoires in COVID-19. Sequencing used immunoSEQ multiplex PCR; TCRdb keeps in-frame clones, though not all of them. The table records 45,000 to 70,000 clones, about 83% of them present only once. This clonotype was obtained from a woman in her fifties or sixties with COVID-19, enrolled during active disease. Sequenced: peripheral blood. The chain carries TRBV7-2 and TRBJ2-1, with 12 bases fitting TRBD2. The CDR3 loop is CASSFRTSGTNEQFF. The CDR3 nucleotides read TGTGCCAGCAGCTTCAGGACTAGCGGGACCAATGAGCAGTTCTTC.